Each of the 10 T cell receptor beta chains below was sequenced from the same sample in a study of blood T cell repertoires in COVID-19. Here immunoSEQ multiplex PCR was the method, and the copy in TCRdb shows in-frame clones only, minus some. The data show around 42,000 clones, around three quarters seen once. Sequenced input: peripheral blood. These receptors were collected from a man at least 80 years old with active or convalescent COVID-19.

The chain is built from TRBV4-3 and TRBJ1-4; D perhaps matches TRBD1 (5 bases). The germline V gene encodes CDR1 LGHNA and CDR2 YSLEER. CDR3 length: 15 amino acids. The V and J ends lost 0 bases and 2 bases respectively, with 7 bases between them. This CDR3 reads CASSQDRATNEKLFF. The CDR3 DNA sequence: TGCGCCAGCAGCCAAGACAGGGCGACTAATGAAAAACTGTTTTTT.

This rearrangement joins TRBV28 to TRBJ1-5; D might be TRBD1 (5 bases). Germline assignment: CDR1 MDHEN and CDR2 SYDVKM. Deletions cut 1 base from V and 7 bases from J, with 14 bases between. The CDR3 loop spans 15 amino acids. The CDR3 coding sequence is TGTGCCAGCAGTTTATTGGCGGGGGTTGGGCAGCCCCAGCATTTT. Protein: CASSLLAGVGQPQHF. Together with reference TRBV28 and TRBJ1-5, the CDR3 gives the full variable domain: DVKVTQSSRYLVKRTGEKVFLECVQDMDHENMFWYRQDPGLGLRLIYFSYDVKMKEKGDIPEGYSVSREKKERFSLILESASTNQTSMYLCASSLLAGVGQPQHFGDGTRLSIL.

The chain combines TRBV7-8 with TRBJ2-7, with TRBD1 as a possible D gene (8 bases). This CDR3 is 14 amino acids long. V lost 5 bases to trimming and J lost 2 bases, with 13 bases between them. The germline CDR1 and CDR2 sequences are SGHVS and FQNEAQ. CDR3 nucleotides: TGTGCCAGCAGCCTTACAGGGGGGGCCTACGAGCAGTACTTC. This translates into CASSLTGGAYEQYF.

This clone was recorded only once. V and J are TRBV3-1 (or the pseudogene TRBV3-2) and TRBJ2-1; D not resolved. The germline gives CDR1 LGHDT, CDR2 YNNKEL (reference sequence). The germline V and J ends were trimmed by 0 bases and 8 bases, with 8 bases remaining between them. This CDR3 region has 13 residues. The CDR3 bases are TGTGCCAGCAGCCAAGATCGGTTACATGAGCAGTTCTTC. Translation gives CASSQDRLHEQFF.

The chain combines TRBV7-3 with TRBJ1-2; 9 nucleotides agree with TRBD1. V dropped 5 bases and J dropped 8; count of bases not matched to a gene: 6. The CDR3 sequence is 13 residues long. Germline values: CDR1 SGHTA, CDR2 FQGTGA. DNA of the CDR3: TGTGCCAGCAGCGCCGGGACAGGGTCGGGCTACACCTTC. Translating gives CASSAGTGSGYTF.

The CDR3 region is CASSGSRGQTQYF. CDR3 DNA sequence: TGTGCCAGCAGTGGTTCCAGGGGGCAGACCCAGTACTTC. This chain uses TRBV2 with TRBJ2-5, with 8 positions matching TRBD1. Germline CDR1 reads SNHLY; CDR2 reads FYNNEI. CDR3 length: 13 amino acids. Trimming took 4 bases from V and 6 from J; bases not matched to a gene: 4.

The J gene is TRBJ2-2, the V gene TRBV3-1 (or the pseudogene TRBV3-2); 8 bases line up with TRBD1. CDR3 length: 18 residues. Germline values: CDR1 LGHDT, CDR2 YNNKEL (reference sequence). J gave up 0 bases and V 4 bases, and 10 bases lay outside the gene matches. CDR3 sequence: CASSPRGLPSANTGELFF. The CDR3 nucleotides read TGTGCCAGCAGCCCCAGGGGGCTACCGTCTGCGAACACCGGGGAGCTGTTTTTT.

The chain combines TRBV2 with TRBJ2-7; possibly TRBD1 for D (6 bases). Trimming removed 0 bases at V and 3 bases at J, with 15 bases between. This CDR3 region has 16 residues. Germline CDR1 SNHLY, CDR2 FYNNEI. The CDR3 DNA reads TGTGCCAGCAGTGAAGCAGGGCCAGGGGTAGGCTACGAGCAGTACTTC. Amino acid sequence: CASSEAGPGVGYEQYF.

This clone is a singleton in its sample. The gene calls are TRBV3-1 (or the pseudogene TRBV3-2) and TRBJ2-1; 8 nucleotides match TRBD2. The trim removed 0 bases at V and 4 bases at J, leaving 5 bases unmatched. CDR1 and CDR2 from the germline V gene are LGHDT and YNNKEL (reference sequence). The CDR3 runs to 16 residues. CDR3 nucleotide sequence: TGTGCCAGCAGCCAAGATGGCGGGAGGCATTACAATGAGCAGTTCTTC. Translation: CASSQDGGRHYNEQFF.

The chain has TRBV11-2 and TRBJ2-3, with TRBD2 matching over 9 bases. The CDR3 is 14 residues long. Losses at the gene ends were 7 bases for V and 5 bases for J; bases not matched to a gene: 7. Germline V gene sequence: CDR1 SGHAT, CDR2 FQNNGV. DNA of the CDR3: TGTGCCAGCACCGTGACTAGCGGAGGAGATACGCAGTATTTT. Its protein is CASTVTSGGDTQYF.